The clone carrying this T cell receptor beta chain was observed many times. Its cognate antigen is unknown. The data are from a study of spatial heterogeneity in lung cancer. Findings of the study overall: Expanded alpha and beta TCR counts within tumors tracked tumor mutation counts.

Sample time point: sample taken at primary tumor resection. The authors sequenced whole RNA from tumor, nontumor lung or frozen PBMC without sorting. This CDR3 contains 13 residues. Trimming shortened V by 0 bases and J by 6 bases, and 6 bases separated the two germline ends. The germline CDR1 and CDR2 sequences are SGHRS and YFSETQ. Individual TCR cDNA molecules each bore their own unique molecular identifier. TCRdb re-called the 5' RACE reads through MiXCR, storing one row per CDR3 protein. The data contain approximately 23,000 distinct CDR3 sequences, approximately 4.3% of them singletons. The source was lung tumor tissue, collected at surgery. V and J are TRBV5-1 and TRBJ2-2, with unresolved D. This TCR came from a male donor with early-stage non-small cell lung cancer. CDR3 loop: CASSLVQPGELFF. The CDR3, as DNA: TGCGCCAGCAGCTTGGTCCAGCCCGGGGAGCTGTTTTTT.